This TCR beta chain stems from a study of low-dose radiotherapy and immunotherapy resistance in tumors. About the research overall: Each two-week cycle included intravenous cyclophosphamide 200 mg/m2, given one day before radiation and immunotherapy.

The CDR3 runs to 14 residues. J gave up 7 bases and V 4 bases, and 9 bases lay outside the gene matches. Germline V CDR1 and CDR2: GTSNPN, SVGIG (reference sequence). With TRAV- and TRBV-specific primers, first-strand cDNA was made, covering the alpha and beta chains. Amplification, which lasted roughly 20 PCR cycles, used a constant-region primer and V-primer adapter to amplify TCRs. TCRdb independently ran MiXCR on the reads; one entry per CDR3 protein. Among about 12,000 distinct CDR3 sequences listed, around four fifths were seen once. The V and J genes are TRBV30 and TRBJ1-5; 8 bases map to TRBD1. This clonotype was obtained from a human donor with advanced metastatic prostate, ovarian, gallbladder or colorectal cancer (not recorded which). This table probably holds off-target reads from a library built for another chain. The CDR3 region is CAWTDRGSFQPQHF. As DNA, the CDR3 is TGTGCCTGGACCGACAGGGGCAGTTTCCAGCCCCAGCATTTT. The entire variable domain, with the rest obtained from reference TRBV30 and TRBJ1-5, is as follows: SQTIHQWPATLVQPVGSPLSLECTVEGTSNPNLYWYRQAAGRGLQLLFYSVGIGQISSEVPQNLSASRPQDRQFILSSKKLLLSDSGFYLCAWTDRGSFQPQHFGDGTRLSIL.